This T cell receptor beta chain was captured by sequencing in a study of blood T cell repertoires in COVID-19 (dated by TCRdb to 2018 to 2020). Study-level background: Collaborator samples came from the United States, Italy and Spain and covered acute and convalescent phases of COVID-19. The material from the prospective study consisted of cDNA or gDNA derived from T cells, B-cell-depleted T cells, or PBMCs. Deeply sampled blood TCRbeta repertoires from subjects exposed to, actively infected with, or recovered from COVID-19 were included in the dataset. The repertoires were made available in a free public database intended to serve as a resource for research on the immune response to SARS-CoV-2. The samples were drawn from the first 160 participants of the ongoing ImmuneRACE study and from 950 to 1,500 subjects provided by 6 global collaborators. Nearly every sample came with metadata listing a de-identified subject ID, COVID-19 status, age in years and sex. Where available, HLA class I and class II types were obtained from metadata supplied by the sample provider rather than from assay-based typing. Broad study findings and their caveats: Clinical and demographic metadata were provided uncurated, with the amount varying by source and participant.

The collaborating institutions used their own protocols to collect whole blood in K2EDTA tubes. For TCRbeta analysis, collaborators shipped samples in one of three forms: frozen whole blood, isolated PBMCs, or DNA extracted from either of those sample types. TCRbeta CDR3 regions were amplified from genomic DNA by means of the immunoSEQ Assay, a bias-controlled multiplex PCR. Processing in the source paper ran as follows. The number of nucleated cells in each sample was estimated by amplification of reference gene primers within the assay. Sequence reads were collapsed and filtered to measure the absolute abundance of every unique TCRbeta CDR3 rearrangement. For each sample, productive Simpson clonality was calculated as the square root of Simpson's diversity index across productive rearrangements. This immuneACCESS table, as held by TCRdb, lists in-frame sequences with V and J called but not all clones. Of the missing ones, under half trace to an unresolved V gene in checked studies; the others have no known cause. D and trimming come from the DNA, and the V and J calls and clone size come from that table. The table for this sample lists more than 200,000 clones; about four fifths of them were counted only once. About 2.5% of the sample comes from the top ten.

As to this clone: Its specific antigen is unknown. Per-nucleotide qualities are absent, and no much larger clonotype sits a single base away.

Per the germline V gene (reference sequence), LNHDA is the CDR1 and SQIVND is the CDR2. Measured from the cysteine to the phenylalanine, the CDR3 is 13 residues long. Only the CDR3 region is kept as DNA, spanning 39 bases read in frame from base 1. Trimming takes 9 bases off V and 6 bases off J; junction bases not matched to a gene: 8. The specimen sequenced was peripheral blood. The origin of this receptor is a middle-aged woman with active or convalescent COVID-19. Recombination connected TRBV19 to TRBJ2-3; a stretch of 8 junction bases matches TRBD2. The CDR3 region has the sequence CASSGGAGDTQYF. The DNA sequence follows: TGTGCCAGCTCGGGGGGGGCCGGTGATACGCAGTATTTT.